The source of this T cell receptor beta chain is a study of T cells in tuberculosis. Across the study: Sequenced TCRs come from CD1B-GMM tetramer-binding T cells.

TCRdb's table, derived via immunoSEQ multiplex PCR, lists solely in-frame clones and lacks some. The sample has 85,000 to 90,000 clones; approximately 91% are singletons. Thawed, overnight-rested PBMC were stained with GMM-loaded CD1B tetramer, viability dye and anti-CD3, then sorted. The CD1B tetramers carried C32 glucose monomycolate purified from Rhodococcus equi. The sequence was obtained from an adult woman with latent tuberculosis. Input material: CD1b-GMM tetramer-negative cells sorted from PBMCs.

CDR3 protein: CASSLERHRTYEQYF. The DNA of the CDR3 is TGTGCCAGCAGCTTAGAACGTCACAGAACCTACGAGCAGTACTTC. The chain joins TRBV7-8 to TRBJ2-7; D remains ambiguous. CDR3 length equals 15 residues. Per germline, CDR1 SGHVS and CDR2 FQNEAQ. The V and J ends lost 1 base and 2 bases respectively, with 12 bases between them.